One sample yielded the 10 T cell receptor beta chains listed below, sequenced in a study of cytomegalovirus exposure and HLA in healthy donors (dated 2017 in TCRdb). Library method: the immunoSEQ multiplex PCR assay. TCRdb carries this immuneACCESS record with in-frame sequences only. Its versions omit some clonotypes, under half of them owing to an unresolved V gene in the studies checked, with the rest unexplained. The sample table shows around 60,000 clones, and about 95% are seen once. The ten largest clones add up to less than 7% of the sample. Sequenced input: PBMCs. These receptor sequences come from a woman younger than 35 in good health and CMV-seropositive.

The rearrangement links TRBV25-1 to TRBJ2-5, with D possibly matching TRBD2 (6 bases). V lost 5 bases, J lost 3 bases, and 13 bases lay in between. Germline loops: CDR1 MGHDK, CDR2 SYGVNS. The CDR3 runs to 14 residues. This CDR3 is CASSLGGGEETQYF. CDR3 coding DNA: TGTGCCAGCAGTTTGGGGGGTGGGGAAGAGACCCAGTACTTC.

This sequence joins TRBV2 and TRBJ2-1; D is perhaps TRBD2 (5 bases). V lost 6 bases and J 0 bases, leaving 12 bases between the germline ends. CDR3 size: 15 residues. Germline loops: CDR1 SNHLY, CDR2 FYNNEI. The DNA for the CDR3 is TGTGCCAGCAGGGAGGACTCGAGCTCCTACAATGAGCAGTTCTTC. Its translation: CASREDSSSYNEQFF.

The chain joins TRBV7-2 to TRBJ1-1, with a weak D call TRBD1 (5 bases). V gave up 2 bases and J gave up 11 bases, with 21 bases separating them. CDR1 SGHTA and CDR2 FQGNSA come from the germline V gene. The CDR3 length is 15 residues. The CDR3 spells CASSLSLLAPGGAFF. CDR3 DNA: TGTGCCAGCAGCTTAAGCCTCCTTGCCCCCGGGGGGGCTTTCTTT.

Turning to this clone: The sample has other DNA sequences that encode this CDR3 too. The chain has TRBV6-5 and TRBJ2-7; TRBD2 agrees at 7 bases. Trimming at V came to 5 bases and at J to 4 bases, leaving 2 bases not matched to a gene. The CDR3 contains 12 residues. The germline V gene has CDR1 MNHEY and CDR2 SVGAGI. Written as DNA, the CDR3 is TGTGCCAGCAGTCGTAGCGGGTACGAGCAGTACTTC. It is translated as CASSRSGYEQYF.

The chain joins TRBV18 to TRBJ2-1; D is perhaps TRBD2 (5 bases). Germline CDR1 reads KGHSH; CDR2 reads LQKENI. Trimming shortened V by 4 bases and J by 3 bases, and 16 bases separated the two germline ends. The length of the CDR3 is 16 residues. The CDR3 DNA sequence: TGTGCCAGCTCACGGGTTCCGGGAAATTACTACAATGAGCAGTTCTTC. Its translation: CASSRVPGNYYNEQFF.

CDR3 DNA sequence: TGCGCCAGCAGCTTGGCGGGGGGATTCGAGCAGTACTTC. Its translation: CASSLAGGFEQYF. V is TRBV5-1 and J is TRBJ2-7, with TRBD2 identical over 7 bases. The CDR3 sequence is 13 residues long. Unmatched junction bases numbered 3, after V lost 0 bases and J lost 6 bases. Germline V gene lookup returns CDR1 SGHRS and CDR2 YFSETQ.

The chain carries TRBV7-6 and TRBJ2-1; D possibly corresponds to TRBD1 (5 bases). The CDR3 runs 15 residues. The V and J ends lost 5 bases and 10 bases respectively, with 21 bases between them. CDR1 and CDR2 (germline): SGHVS, FNYEAQ. The CDR3 DNA is TGTGCCAGCAGCCCTCGATACAGGACCAGCAACGAGCAGTTCTTC. Encoded protein: CASSPRYRTSNEQFF.

The chain is built from TRBV5-1 and TRBJ2-2; 11 bases align to TRBD2. Germline V gene lookup returns CDR1 SGHRS and CDR2 YFSETQ. Unmatched junction bases numbered 6, after V lost 0 bases and J lost 5 bases. This CDR3 region has 17 residues. The CDR3 region has the DNA TGCGCCAGCAGCTTGGCCACTAGCGGGAGAAGGACCGGGGAGCTGTTTTTT. Amino acids: CASSLATSGRRTGELFF.

V gene TRBV4-1 combines with J gene TRBJ1-2; TRBD1 aligns across 8 bases. With 1 base clipped from V and 5 bases from J, the junction kept 15 bases outside the gene matches. CDR3 length equals 18 residues. The V gene's germline CDR1 is MGHRA and CDR2 YSYEKL. The DNA of the CDR3 is TGCGCCAGCAGCCAAGCCTATGCCCGCCAGGGGGCGCGATATGGCTACACCTTC. It specifies CASSQAYARQGARYGYTF.

The gene calls are TRBV27 and TRBJ2-1; 16 bases align to TRBD2. J was trimmed by 15 bases and V by 5 bases; bases with no gene match: 19. Looked up from germline, CDR1 is MNHEY and CDR2 is SMNVEV (reference sequence). This CDR3 contains 18 residues. The CDR3 loop is CASSILPGLAGGQYLPFF. The CDR3 region has the DNA TGTGCCAGCAGTATACTACCGGGACTAGCGGGGGGGCAGTATCTTCCGTTCTTC.